The 18 T cell receptor beta chains below all came from one sample that was sequenced in a study of CXCR3-negative and CXCR3-positive naive CD8 T cells. Researchers prepared the TRB cDNA libraries using 5' RACE with UMI labels. TCRdb reprocessed the 5' RACE reads and stores each CDR3 protein as one record, lacking DNA. The ten top clones account for 0.55% to 0.6%, within a sample of 49,000 or so distinct CDR3 sequences. Whole-study results and caveats: Naive cells that were CXCR3-positive had more hydrophobic TRB CDR3s (compared with CXCR3-negative naive cells).

These receptors' antigens are unknown. Sequencing was performed on naive CXCR3+ CD8+ T cells from blood. Subset defined: CD45RO-CCR7+CD27+CD95- naive CD8+ T cells expressing CXCR3 (TNR3+). The receptors originated from a human donor in good health. Some clones in this sample may be carry-over from other donors' samples.

V is TRBV6-5 and J is TRBJ2-5; TCRdb lists TRBD1, though no DNA is available to test this call. The CDR3 spans 14 residues. The V gene's germline CDR1 is MNHEY and CDR2 SVGAGI. The CDR3: CASSYSMTEETQYF.

The V call is TRBV27, the J call TRBJ1-2; with no DNA, the TCRdb D assignment of TRBD1 cannot be verified. Germline CDR1 reads MNHEY; CDR2 reads SMNVEV (reference sequence). The CDR3 runs 14 residues. CDR3 amino acids: CASSFRGSNYGYTF.

V gene TRBV7-3 combines with J gene TRBJ2-3; without DNA, the TCRdb call of TRBD2 cannot be checked. CDR1 is SGHTA, CDR2 FQGTGA, per germline. This CDR3 contains 13 residues. CDR3 sequence reads: CASRSGGTDTQYF.

The chain joins TRBV7-9 to TRBJ2-5; the D call from TCRdb, TRBD1, cannot be confirmed without DNA. Looked up from germline, CDR1 is SEHNR and CDR2 is FQNEAQ (reference sequence). The CDR3 is made up of 15 amino acids. The CDR3 protein is CATFDTRGFQETQYF.

The rearrangement uses TRBV29-1 and TRBJ2-7. The germline CDR1 and CDR2 sequences are SQVTM and ANQGSEA. The CDR3 spans 13 residues. The CDR3 protein is CSVTLPSSYEQYF.

This sequence joins TRBV28 and TRBJ1-1; TCRdb names TRBD1, which stays unverified in the absence of DNA. This CDR3 region has 16 residues. The germline CDR1 and CDR2 sequences are MDHEN and SYDVKM. CDR3 protein: CATGLNRDEVRTEAFF.

The chain couples TRBV15 to TRBJ2-6. This CDR3 comprises 15 residues. CDR1 is LNHNV, CDR2 YYDKDF, per germline (reference sequence). The chain's CDR3 is CATRPDYSGANVLTF.

The J gene is TRBJ1-1, the V gene TRBV4-1; TCRdb's assignment of TRBD1 cannot be checked, as there is no DNA. Germline CDR1 MGHRA, CDR2 YSYEKL. This CDR3 spans 13 amino acids. CDR3 in amino acids: CASSQVGGHRAFF.

This chain connects TRBV21-1 to TRBJ2-5; lacking DNA, the TRBD1 call made by TCRdb goes unchecked. TRBV21-1 is a recognized pseudogene. CDR3 length equals 14 residues. The chain's CDR3 is CASKGQRVAETQYF.

V usage is TRBV7-2 and J usage is TRBJ1-1; TCRdb's D call of TRBD1 is untestable without DNA. Per germline, CDR1 SGHTA and CDR2 FQGNSA. This CDR3 region has 15 residues. CDR3 residues: CASSLDGAQITEAFF.

The chain has TRBV12-3 or TRBV12-4 and TRBJ2-3; no DNA is available, so the TRBD2 call from TCRdb remains unchecked. The CDR3 is 17 residues long. CDR3 in amino acids: CASSPRGSSGGTDTQYF.

This clonotype is labeled medium-sized based on frequency. The chain employs TRBV7-9 and TRBJ2-7; without DNA, the TCRdb call of TRBD1 cannot be checked. Germline CDR1 SEHNR, CDR2 FQNEAQ (reference sequence). The CDR3 extends over 14 amino acids. CDR3: CASSLVGVFDEQYF.

The V call is TRBV4-2, the J call TRBJ2-1; TCRdb selects TRBD2, and the lack of DNA leaves this call unchecked. This CDR3 has 16 amino acids. The V gene's germline CDR1 is LGHNA and CDR2 YNFKEQ. Here the CDR3 reads CASSQNAGGHDNEQFF.

The V gene is TRBV20-1, the J gene TRBJ2-6. Germline loops: CDR1 DFQATT, CDR2 SNEGSKA (reference sequence). The CDR3 extends over 13 amino acids. CDR3 protein: CSARGHGANVLTF.

J is TRBJ2-2 and V is TRBV2; the D call from TCRdb, TRBD1, cannot be confirmed without DNA. This CDR3 comprises 15 residues. CDR1 SNHLY and CDR2 FYNNEI come from the germline V gene. The CDR3: CASRENSGLTGELFF.

The V and J genes are TRBV7-6 and TRBJ2-5. The CDR3 runs 15 residues. Germline CDR1 SGHVS, CDR2 FNYEAQ. CDR3: CASSLSSGPQETQYF. Full variable domain (rest looked up from reference TRBV7-6 and TRBJ2-5): GAGVSQSPRYKVTKRGQDVALRCDPISGHVSLYWYRQALGQGPEFLTYFNYEAQQDKSGLPNDRFSAERPEGSISTLTIQRTEQRDSAMYRCASSLSSGPQETQYFGPGTRLLVL.

The V gene is TRBV10-3, the J gene TRBJ2-1. The CDR3 is made up of 19 amino acids. Germline values: CDR1 ENHRY, CDR2 SYGVKD. The CDR3 reads CAISEPTQSTGSPYNEQFF.

The chain recombines TRBV4-1 with TRBJ2-5. Germline V gives CDR1 MGHRA, CDR2 YSYEKL. The CDR3 is 14 amino acids. This CDR3 reads CASSQGGVRETQYF.